The 20 T cell receptor beta chains presented below share a single source sample, sequenced in a study of cytomegalovirus exposure and HLA in healthy donors. With 60 Vbeta and 13 Jbeta primers, the PCR was carried out. The repertoire was sequenced with immunoSEQ multiplex PCR; TCRdb's copy has only in-frame clones and lacks some. Seen here are 150,000 to 200,000 clones, approximately 70% observed once, and the top ten hold less than 2%. The sequencing sample was made of PBMCs. These receptors all come from a woman in her twenties or thirties in good health and CMV-seronegative.

The V and J genes are TRBV7-9 and TRBJ2-3, with 8 positions matching TRBD1. Germline V gene sequence: CDR1 SEHNR, CDR2 FQNEAQ (reference sequence). This CDR3 has 16 residues. Losses at the gene ends were 1 base for V and 0 bases for J; bases not matched to a gene: 3. The CDR3 is CASSLEGTGSTDTQYF. The CDR3 DNA reads as TGTGCCAGCAGCTTAGAGGGGACAGGCAGCACAGATACGCAGTATTTT.

The chain has TRBV27 and TRBJ2-2; D uncertain. The CDR3 consists of 15 residues. V lost 2 bases and J 0 bases, leaving 7 bases between the germline ends. Germline V gene lookup returns CDR1 MNHEY and CDR2 SMNVEV (reference sequence). CDR3 region: CASSLRGANTGELFF. The CDR3, as DNA: TGTGCCAGCAGTTTACGTGGAGCGAACACCGGGGAGCTGTTTTTT.

The rearrangement uses TRBV15 and TRBJ1-5, with D maybe TRBD1 (5 bases). Deletions cut 4 bases from V and 4 bases from J, with 8 bases between. The germline V gene encodes CDR1 LNHNV and CDR2 YYDKDF (reference sequence). The CDR3 covers 13 residues. The CDR3 sequence is CATSTNRNQPQHF. The CDR3 DNA sequence: TGTGCCACCAGCACCAACAGGAATCAGCCCCAGCATTTT.

This chain uses TRBV30 with TRBJ2-2; D remains unclear. The CDR3 covers 14 residues. Germline V gene sequence: CDR1 GTSNPN, CDR2 SVGIG (reference sequence). Trimming removed 3 bases from V and 1 base from J, with 9 bases in between. The CDR3 spells CAWRVGVNTGELFF. Here the CDR3 DNA reads TGTGCCTGGAGGGTTGGAGTGAACACCGGGGAGCTGTTTTTT.

CDR3 residues: CASSVGNGDYEQYF. The CDR3 nucleotides are TGTGCCAGCAGCGTAGGGAACGGGGACTACGAGCAGTACTTC. This sequence joins TRBV9 and TRBJ2-5; D is perhaps TRBD2 (5 bases). The J call is doubtful: the DNA matches TRBJ2-7 better. The CDR3 covers 14 residues. Germline CDR1 reads SGDLS; CDR2 reads YYNGEE.

The genes are TRBV7-3 and TRBJ2-7; no reliable D call. The V gene lost 4 bases and the J gene lost 7 bases, with 8 bases spanning the gap. The CDR3 has 11 amino acids. Germline assignment: CDR1 SGHTA and CDR2 FQGTGA. CDR3 amino acids: CASSSGREQYF. CDR3 DNA: TGTGCCAGCAGCTCCGGTCGAGAGCAGTACTTC.

The chain recombines TRBV7-6 with TRBJ2-5, with 10 bases identical to TRBD1. With V trimmed by 5 bases and J by 5 bases, 8 bases remained unmatched. The CDR3 is made up of 15 amino acids. Germline V gene data show CDR1 as SGHVS and CDR2 as FNYEAQ. The CDR3 coding sequence is TGTGCCAGCAGCCGCCGACAGGGGGCTGTGGAGACCCAGTACTTC. It yields the protein CASSRRQGAVETQYF.

This clone came up a few times. This chain connects TRBV20-1 to TRBJ2-1; D may be TRBD1 (5 bases). The V end was cut by 4 bases, the J end by 5 bases, with 6 bases between. Germline CDR1 reads DFQATT; CDR2 reads SNEGSKA (reference sequence). This CDR3 has 11 residues. As DNA, the CDR3 is TGCAGTGCTACGACAGACAATGAGCAGTTCTTC. It specifies CSATTDNEQFF.

The chain employs TRBV2 and TRBJ2-2; TRBD1 might be the D (6 bases). Germline CDR1 reads SNHLY; CDR2 reads FYNNEI. The CDR3 spans 13 residues. V was cut by 6 bases and J by 4 bases, with 9 bases left in between. The CDR3 region is CASRQGRTGELFF. The CDR3 coding sequence is TGTGCCAGCAGACAGGGTCGCACCGGGGAGCTGTTTTTT. The full variable domain, rest sourced from reference TRBV2 and TRBJ2-2, is EPEVTQTPSHQVTQMGQEVILRCVPISNHLYFYWYRQILGQKVEFLVSFYNNEISEKSEIFDDQFSVERPDGSNFTLKIRSTKLEDSAMYFCASRQGRTGELFFGEGSRLTVL.

The chain couples TRBV6-5 to TRBJ1-2; D not resolved. The CDR3 is 15 residues long. Looked up from germline, CDR1 is MNHEY and CDR2 is SVGAGI. Trimming pared 5 bases from V and 2 bases from J, leaving 15 bases between. CDR3 sequence reads: CASSPGANGNYGYTF. CDR3 sequence (DNA): TGTGCCAGCAGTCCCGGAGCGAACGGCAACTATGGCTACACCTTC.

The DNA of the CDR3 is TGCGCCAGCAGCTTGGGGGGCGGGGTCCTCGGAGAGACCCAGTACTTC. Its translation: CASSLGGGVLGETQYF. The V gene is TRBV5-1, the J gene TRBJ2-5; a weak D match, TRBD2 (6 bases). Germline CDR1 and CDR2: SGHRS and YFSETQ. Deletions cut 0 bases from V and 4 bases from J, with 16 bases between. This CDR3 comprises 16 residues.

The rearrangement links TRBV4-2 to TRBJ1-3, with 9 bases aligning to TRBD1. The CDR3 consists of 15 residues. The J segment lost 8 bases and the V segment lost 4 bases, leaving 9 bases of the junction unmatched. Germline V gene sequence: CDR1 LGHNA, CDR2 YNFKEQ. The CDR3 reads CASSPGTGNRDTIYF. The CDR3 DNA reads as TGTGCCAGCAGCCCTGGGACAGGGAATCGAGACACCATATATTTT.

The chain combines TRBV5-1 with TRBJ2-2; D gene uncertain. This CDR3 comprises 16 residues. Looked up from germline, CDR1 is SGHRS and CDR2 is YFSETQ. V dropped 4 bases and J dropped 4 bases, with 17 bases sitting between them. The DNA for the CDR3 is TGCGCCAGCAGCCCGACATGGGCAGATCGCACCGGGGAGCTGTTTTTT. Residues: CASSPTWADRTGELFF.

CDR3: CASSLQTYEQYF. CDR3 nucleotide sequence: TGTGCCAGCAGCTTACAAACCTACGAGCAGTACTTC. This chain connects TRBV7-2 to TRBJ2-7, with D hard to call. CDR3 length: 12 amino acids. Germline V CDR1 and CDR2: SGHTA, FQGNSA. The germline V and J ends were trimmed by 2 bases and 2 bases, with 4 bases remaining between them.

Only a few counts were recorded for this clone. This rearrangement joins TRBV28 to TRBJ1-1; 8 nucleotides align to TRBD1. The CDR3 loop spans 14 amino acids. Trimming removed 10 bases from V and 8 bases from J; junction bases left unmatched: 15. Germline V gene data show CDR1 as MDHEN and CDR2 as SYDVKM. CDR3: CAIQTPGQVLEAFF. DNA for the CDR3: TGTGCCATTCAAACACCGGGACAGGTCCTCGAAGCTTTCTTT.

The chain couples TRBV2 to TRBJ1-1; D is perhaps TRBD1 (5 bases). With 2 bases removed from V and 3 bases from J, the gap between germline ends came to 19 bases. The CDR3 covers 17 residues. Germline lookup yields CDR1 SNHLY and CDR2 FYNNEI. The CDR3 here is CASSEQTVLNLHTEAFF. Here the CDR3 DNA reads TGTGCCAGCAGTGAACAGACAGTACTGAATTTGCACACTGAAGCTTTCTTT.

The table lists this clone with a few counts. Germline and junction disagree at one end, which may indicate a read error. The chain combines TRBV2 with TRBJ2-7, with TRBD2 as a possible D gene (5 bases). This CDR3 spans 11 amino acids. Germline-derived CDR1 and CDR2 are SNHLY and FYNNEI. The CDR3 sequence: CAGSASYEQYF. The CDR3 region has the DNA TGCGCAGGTAGCGCCTCCTACGAGCAGTACTTC. The variable domain in full, with the rest retrieved from reference TRBV2 and TRBJ2-7, is EPEVTQTPSHQVTQMGQEVILRCVPISNHLYFYWYRQILGQKVEFLVSFYNNEISEKSEIFDDQFSVERPDGSNFTLKIRSTKLEDSAMYFCAGSASYEQYFGPGTRLTVT.

The rearrangement joins TRBV9 to TRBJ2-7, with D maybe TRBD2 (5 bases). V was clipped by 4 bases and J by 7 bases, with 18 bases between them. CDR1 is SGDLS and CDR2 is YYNGEE in the germline V gene. The CDR3 covers 14 residues. The CDR3 coding sequence is TGTGCCAGCAGCTCCACCCCGGACCGGGGAGAGCAGTACTTC. It is translated as CASSSTPDRGEQYF.

The rearrangement uses TRBV7-3 and TRBJ1-6; 7 bases align to TRBD1. V shed 5 bases and J 7 bases; nucleotides not matched to a gene: 8. Germline assignment: CDR1 SGHTA and CDR2 FQGTGA. This CDR3 has 15 residues. The CDR3 nucleotides are TGTGCCAGCAGCAGCAGGGGGACTTGGAATTCACCCCTCCACTTT. Residues: CASSSRGTWNSPLHF.

This clone was observed a few times. This chain joins TRBV27 and TRBJ1-2, with TRBD1 identical over 10 bases. The CDR3 consists of 16 residues. V shed 8 bases and J 5 bases; nucleotides not matched to a gene: 14. Germline V CDR1 and CDR2: MNHEY, SMNVEV (reference sequence). CDR3: CASRSKPDRGFYGYTF. In nucleotides, the CDR3 is TGTGCCAGCCGTTCAAAGCCGGACAGGGGGTTTTATGGCTACACCTTC.